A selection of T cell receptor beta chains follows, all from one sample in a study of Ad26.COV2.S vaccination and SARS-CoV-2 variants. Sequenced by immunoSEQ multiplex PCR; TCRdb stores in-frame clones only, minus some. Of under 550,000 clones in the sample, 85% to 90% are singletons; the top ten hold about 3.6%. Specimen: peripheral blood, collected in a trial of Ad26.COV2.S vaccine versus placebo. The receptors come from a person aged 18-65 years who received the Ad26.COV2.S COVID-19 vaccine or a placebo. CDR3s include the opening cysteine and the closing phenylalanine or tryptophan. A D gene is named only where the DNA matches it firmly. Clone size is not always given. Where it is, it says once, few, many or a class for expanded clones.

CDR3: CASSFPVANSPLHF
DNA: TGTGCCAGTAGTTTTCCGGTAGCTAATTCACCCCTCCACTTT
J: TRBJ1-6
V: TRBV19
size: -
D: -

CDR3: CASSQDLPTYEQYF
DNA: TGCGCCAGCAGCCAAGATCTACCGACGTACGAGCAGTACTTC
J: TRBJ2-7
V: TRBV4-3
size: -
D: -

CDR3: CASSRTEPYEQYF
DNA: TGTGCCAGCAGCCGGACGGAGCCCTACGAGCAGTACTTC
J: TRBJ2-7
V: TRBV7-9
size: -
D: -

CDR3: CASSYRGGGYNEQFF
DNA: TGTGCCAGCAGTTATAGGGGCGGCGGGTACAATGAGCAGTTCTTC
J: TRBJ2-1
V: TRBV6-2/TRBV6-3
size: -
D: -

CDR3: CASSQDRVGATSYGYTF
DNA: TGTGCCAGCAGCCAAGATCGGGTCGGGGCTACCTCCTATGGCTACACCTTC
J: TRBJ1-2
V: TRBV4-2
size: -
D: -

CDR3: CAWSDRGWRNTIYF
DNA: TGTGCCTGGAGTGACAGGGGGTGGAGAAACACCATATATTTT
J: TRBJ1-3
V: TRBV30
size: -
D: TRBD1

CDR3: CASNSQGYNEQFF
DNA: TGTGCCAGCAACTCACAGGGGTACAATGAGCAGTTCTTC
J: TRBJ2-1
V: TRBV25-1
size: -
D: TRBD1

CDR3: CASSLALEVTYEQYF
DNA: TGTGCCAGCAGCTTAGCGCTGGAGGTCACCTACGAGCAGTACTTC
J: TRBJ2-7
V: TRBV11-2
size: -
D: -

CDR3: CASSMDSETQYF
DNA: TGTGCCAGCAGCATGGACTCAGAGACCCAGTACTTC
J: TRBJ2-5
V: TRBV5-5
size: -
D: -

CDR3: CASSIGVSQPQHF
DNA: TGTGCCAGTAGTATAGGGGTAAGTCAGCCCCAGCATTTT
J: TRBJ1-5
V: TRBV19
size: -
D: -

CDR3: CASSPHTGTASNQPQHF
DNA: TGTGCCAGTAGTCCTCATACCGGGACAGCTAGCAATCAGCCCCAGCATTTT
J: TRBJ1-5
V: TRBV19
size: -
D: TRBD1

CDR3: CASGLSGPGQSNQPQHF
DNA: TGTGCTAGTGGTTTGTCTGGTCCGGGACAAAGCAATCAGCCCCAGCATTTT
J: TRBJ1-5
V: TRBV12-5
size: once
D: -

CDR3: CASSLLQGSDYGYTF
DNA: TGTGCCAGCAGCTTGTTACAGGGGAGCGACTATGGCTACACCTTC
J: TRBJ1-2
V: TRBV5-6
size: -
D: TRBD1

CDR3: CASSKYGYGDRREHTDTQYF
DNA: TGTGCCAGCAGCAAGTACGGTTACGGGGACAGACGAGAACACACAGATACGCAGTATTTT
J: TRBJ2-3
V: TRBV21-1
size: -
D: -

CDR3: CASSRGFGANVLTF
DNA: TGTGCCAGCAGCAGGGGTTTTGGGGCCAACGTCCTGACTTTC
J: TRBJ2-6
V: TRBV28
size: -
D: -

CDR3: CASSETRGPFYEQYF
DNA: TGCGCCAGCAGTGAAACCAGGGGGCCTTTCTACGAGCAGTACTTC
J: TRBJ2-7
V: TRBV10-1
size: -
D: TRBD1

CDR3: CASSYSSGLRSPLHF
DNA: TGTGCCAGCAGTTACTCATCAGGGTTAAGGTCACCCCTCCACTTT
J: TRBJ1-6
V: TRBV6-5
size: -
D: -

CDR3: CASSQAQVADTQYF
DNA: TGCGCCAGCAGCCAAGCCCAGGTGGCGGATACGCAGTATTTT
J: TRBJ2-3
V: TRBV4-3
size: -
D: -

CDR3: CASSLHYGQVNTEAFF
DNA: TGTGCCAGCAGCTTGCATTACGGACAGGTGAACACTGAAGCTTTCTTT
J: TRBJ1-1
V: TRBV5-6
size: -
D: TRBD1

CDR3: CASSMTSNTGELFF
DNA: TGTGCCAGTAGTATGACTAGTAACACCGGGGAGCTGTTTTTT
J: TRBJ2-2
V: TRBV19
size: -
D: -

CDR3: CASEPDRGKRNTIYF
DNA: TGTGCCAGCGAACCAGATAGAGGGAAAAGAAACACCATATATTTT
J: TRBJ1-3
V: TRBV28
size: -
D: -

CDR3: CAAKSKGTHEQYF
DNA: TGTGCCGCCAAATCAAAGGGTACGCACGAGCAGTACTTC
J: TRBJ2-7
V: TRBV19
size: -
D: -

CDR3: CASSSTGTVASTDTQYF
DNA: TGTGCCAGCAGTAGTACCGGGACGGTGGCTAGCACAGATACGCAGTATTTT
J: TRBJ2-3
V: TRBV27
size: -
D: -

CDR3: CSAGGGRSSYNEQFF
DNA: TGCAGCGCCGGGGGGGGCCGGAGCTCCTACAATGAGCAGTTCTTC
J: TRBJ2-1
V: TRBV29-1
size: -
D: TRBD2